A selection of T cell receptor beta chains follows, all from one sample in a study of blood T cell repertoires in COVID-19. TCRdb's copy holds only in-frame clones and misses some; the assay was immunoSEQ multiplex PCR. The sample has 55,000 to 80,000 clones; 80% to 90% are singletons. Source material: peripheral blood. Every receptor here comes from a human donor in a cohort sampled during active COVID-19. Both conserved end residues are part of each CDR3. The D gene is left open where the match is weak. A clone size is listed for some rows: how often the clone was seen (once, few, many), or a class if it is expanded.

J: TRBJ2-1
size: NA
V: TRBV5-8
length: 17
D: TRBD2
DNA: TGTGCCAGCAGCTTGTACTCCGGGACTAGCGGCCACAATGAGCAGTTCTTC
CDR3: CASSLYSGTSGHNEQFF

J: TRBJ2-3
size: NA
V: TRBV5-8
length: 16
D: NA
DNA: TGTGCCAGCAGCTGGGGGAGGAGTAGAGGTACAGATACGCAGTATTTT
CDR3: CASSWGRSRGTDTQYF

J: TRBJ2-2
size: NA
V: TRBV2
length: 14
D: TRBD1
DNA: TGTGCCAGCATCTCGGACAGGGACACCGGGGAGCTGTTTTTT
CDR3: CASISDRDTGELFF

J: TRBJ2-3
size: NA
V: TRBV18
length: 15
D: NA
DNA: TGTGCCAGCTCACCATATGGGGGCTTCAGGGATACGCAGTATTTT
CDR3: CASSPYGGFRDTQYF

J: TRBJ2-2
size: NA
V: TRBV30
length: 16
D: NA
DNA: TGTGCCTGGAGTGCCCGACCGGGACACCGCGGCGGGGAGCTGTTTTTT
CDR3: CAWSARPGHRGGELFF

J: TRBJ2-7
size: NA
V: TRBV11-2
length: 15
D: NA
DNA: TGTGCCAGCAGCTTAGATCTTAGCAGGGTCTACGAGCAGTACTTC
CDR3: CASSLDLSRVYEQYF

J: TRBJ2-3
size: NA
V: TRBV6-1
length: 13
D: NA
DNA: TGTGCCAGCAGTGAGTATCTCACAGATACGCAGTATTTT
CDR3: CASSEYLTDTQYF

J: TRBJ2-5
size: NA
V: TRBV30
length: 16
D: TRBD2
DNA: TGTGCCTGGGGTGGATCGTCGGGGGGGCCCCAAGAGACCCAGTACTTC
CDR3: CAWGGSSGGPQETQYF

J: TRBJ2-3
size: once
V: TRBV30
length: 12
D: NA
DNA: TGTGCCTGGGCGGACAGAGGGGATACGCAGTATTTT
CDR3: CAWADRGDTQYF

J: TRBJ2-7
size: NA
V: TRBV2
length: 13
D: TRBD1
DNA: TGTGCCAGCAGTGAGGCAGGGGGCAGCGAGCAGTACTTC
CDR3: CASSEAGGSEQYF

J: TRBJ2-1
size: once
V: TRBV9
length: 14
D: NA
DNA: TGTGCCAGCAGCCCCCGACAGGTCAACAATGAGCAGTTCTTC
CDR3: CASSPRQVNNEQFF

J: TRBJ2-5
size: NA
V: TRBV2
length: 17
D: TRBD2
DNA: TGTGCCAGCAGGCGGACTAGCGGGAGGGCCGGGCAAGAGACCCAGTACTTC
CDR3: CASRRTSGRAGQETQYF

J: TRBJ1-1
size: NA
V: TRBV6-2/TRBV6-3
length: 15
D: TRBD1
DNA: TGTGCCAGCAGTTCCCAGACAGGGGGGAGGACTGAAGCTTTCTTT
CDR3: CASSSQTGGRTEAFF

J: TRBJ1-1
size: NA
V: TRBV11-2
length: 14
D: NA
DNA: TGTGCCAGCACCCGCCAGGGATTATCCACTGAAGCTTTCTTT
CDR3: CASTRQGLSTEAFF

J: TRBJ2-2
size: NA
V: TRBV6-5
length: 15
D: NA
DNA: TGTGCCAGCAGGGCAGCGCCTCAGAACACCGGGGAGCTGTTTTTT
CDR3: CASRAAPQNTGELFF

J: TRBJ2-1
size: once
V: TRBV7-9
length: 11
D: NA
DNA: TGTGCCAGCAGCATATACAATGAGCAGTTCTTC
CDR3: CASSIYNEQFF

J: TRBJ2-5
size: NA
V: TRBV11-2
length: 13
D: TRBD1
DNA: TGTGCCAGCAGTTTTACAGGGGAAGAGACCCAGTACTTC
CDR3: CASSFTGEETQYF

J: TRBJ2-2
size: NA
V: TRBV2
length: 17
D: NA
DNA: TGTGCCAGCAGAAGACTAGGAGGGGGCGTTAACACCGGGGAGCTGTTTTTT
CDR3: CASRRLGGGVNTGELFF

J: TRBJ1-2
size: NA
V: TRBV6-5
length: 14
D: NA
DNA: TGTGCCAGCAGCGCTCAGGGAGCGGGCTATGGCTACACCTTC
CDR3: CASSAQGAGYGYTF

J: TRBJ2-4
size: NA
V: TRBV3-1/TRBV3-2
length: 18
D: NA
DNA: TGTGCCAGCAGCCAAGATCCGCGGCCCTGGATAGCCAAAAACATTCAGTACTTC
CDR3: CASSQDPRPWIAKNIQYF

J: TRBJ2-7
size: NA
V: TRBV4-1
length: 14
D: TRBD1
DNA: TGCGCCAGCAGCCTCGAGACAGGGAACTACGAGCAGTACTTC
CDR3: CASSLETGNYEQYF

J: TRBJ1-1
size: NA
V: TRBV29-1
length: 13
D: NA
DNA: TGCAGCGCCGACCGACCCCCGGGAACTGAAGCTTTCTTT
CDR3: CSADRPPGTEAFF

J: TRBJ1-4
size: NA
V: TRBV5-1
length: 13
D: NA
DNA: TGCGCCAGCAGTTTCGGTACTAATGAAAAACTGTTTTTT
CDR3: CASSFGTNEKLFF

J: TRBJ2-2
size: NA
V: TRBV5-1
length: 15
D: TRBD1
DNA: TGCGCCAGCAGCCCCCGGGACAGGGGGTCCGGGGAGCTGTTTTTT
CDR3: CASSPRDRGSGELFF

J: TRBJ2-5
size: NA
V: TRBV2
length: 15
D: NA
DNA: TGTGCCAGCACCGGAGAAGGTGGGAGTAAAGAGACCCAGTACTTC
CDR3: CASTGEGGSKETQYF

J: TRBJ2-1
size: NA
V: TRBV27
length: 12
D: NA
DNA: TGTGCCAGCGCCCGACAGGTGGGTGAGCAGTTCTTC
CDR3: CASARQVGEQFF

J: TRBJ2-1
size: NA
V: TRBV2
length: 12
D: TRBD2
DNA: TGTGCCAGCAGCCGGACTAGCGGTGAGCAGTTCTTC
CDR3: CASSRTSGEQFF

J: TRBJ2-3
size: NA
V: TRBV27
length: 12
D: TRBD1
DNA: TGTGCCAGCAAGGGGACAGCAGATACGCAGTATTTT
CDR3: CASKGTADTQYF

J: TRBJ2-3
size: NA
V: TRBV5-6
length: 15
D: NA
DNA: TGTGCCAGCAGGAGTAGGACAGATAGCACAGATACGCAGTATTTT
CDR3: CASRSRTDSTDTQYF

J: TRBJ2-7
size: NA
V: TRBV28
length: 13
D: NA
DNA: TGTGCCAGCAGTTTACACAGCTCCTACGAGCAGTACTTC
CDR3: CASSLHSSYEQYF

J: TRBJ2-5
size: NA
V: TRBV6-1
length: 18
D: TRBD2
DNA: TGTGCCAGCAGTGAAATTATGACCGGACACGGGAGGCAGAAGACCCAGTACTTC
CDR3: CASSEIMTGHGRQKTQYF